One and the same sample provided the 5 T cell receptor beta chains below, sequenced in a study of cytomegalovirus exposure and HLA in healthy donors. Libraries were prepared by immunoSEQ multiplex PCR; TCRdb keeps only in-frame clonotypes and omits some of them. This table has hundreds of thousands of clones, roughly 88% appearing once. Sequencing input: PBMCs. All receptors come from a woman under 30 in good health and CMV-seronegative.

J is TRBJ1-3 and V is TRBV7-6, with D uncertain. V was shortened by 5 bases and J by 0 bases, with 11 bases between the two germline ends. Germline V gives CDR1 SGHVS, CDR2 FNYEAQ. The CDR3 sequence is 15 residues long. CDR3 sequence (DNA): TGTGCCAGCAGCCCATTAGATCTCTCTGGAAACACCATATATTTT. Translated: CASSPLDLSGNTIYF.

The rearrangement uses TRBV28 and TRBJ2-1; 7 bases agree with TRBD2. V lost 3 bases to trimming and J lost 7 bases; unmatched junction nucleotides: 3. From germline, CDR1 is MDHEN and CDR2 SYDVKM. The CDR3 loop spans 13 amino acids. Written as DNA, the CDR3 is TGTGCCAGCAGTTTGGGGCGGGGGAATGAGCAGTTCTTC. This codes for CASSLGRGNEQFF.

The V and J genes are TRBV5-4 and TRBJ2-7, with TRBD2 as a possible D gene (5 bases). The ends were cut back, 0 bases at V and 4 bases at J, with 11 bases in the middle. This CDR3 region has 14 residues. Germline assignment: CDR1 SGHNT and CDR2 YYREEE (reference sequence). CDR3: CASSLGGSRYEQYF. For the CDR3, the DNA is TGTGCCAGCAGCTTGGGAGGGAGTAGGTACGAGCAGTACTTC. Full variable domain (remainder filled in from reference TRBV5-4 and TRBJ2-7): ETGVTQSPTHLIKTRGQQVTLRCSSQSGHNTVSWYQQALGQGPQFIFQYYREEENGRGNFPPRFSGLQFPNYSSELNVNALELDDSALYLCASSLGGSRYEQYFGPGTRLTVT.

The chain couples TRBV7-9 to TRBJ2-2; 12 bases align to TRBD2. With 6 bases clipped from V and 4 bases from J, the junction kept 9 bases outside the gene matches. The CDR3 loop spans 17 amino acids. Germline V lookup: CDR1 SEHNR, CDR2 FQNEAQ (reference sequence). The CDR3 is CASRLGPGLAGTGELFF. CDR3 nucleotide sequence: TGTGCCAGCAGATTGGGCCCGGGACTAGCGGGCACCGGGGAGCTGTTTTTT.

Here the CDR3 reads CASSQEAGYEQYF. As DNA, the CDR3 is TGCGCCAGCAGCCAAGAGGCGGGCTACGAGCAGTACTTC. The gene calls are TRBV4-1 and TRBJ2-7; D is possibly TRBD2 (5 bases). The germline V gene encodes CDR1 MGHRA and CDR2 YSYEKL. The CDR3 is 13 residues long. V lost 0 bases and J 3 bases, leaving 6 bases between the germline ends.